This section outlines one T cell receptor (beta chain) sequence together with its context. One end of the junction is discordant with germline, which a read error may explain. The entry originates in a study of CD8+ T cells in alopecia areata. Germline assignment: CDR1 SQVTM and CDR2 ANQGSEA. There are 13 residues in the CDR3. Sequencing relied on a cDNA template that was reverse transcribed from extracted RNA. Using immunoSEQ multiplex PCR, the repertoire was profiled, and TCRdb retains in-frame clones only, with some absent. The sample contains 140,000 to 150,000 clones, 45% to 60% of which appear only once.

The source was CD4+ T cells sorted from blood, collected at week 0. The clonotype originates from a human donor with alopecia areata. The chain links TRBV29-1 to TRBJ2-7; the D gene is possibly TRBD2 (5 bases). The DNA of the CDR3 is TGCGGCGTTGCCATTCCTAGCCCCTACGAGCAGTACTTC. It encodes CGVAIPSPYEQYF.